This T cell receptor beta chain emerged from a study of T cell repertoires in cytomegalovirus infection. Background on the study: Matching HLA type, along with CMV infection, was indicated by public TCR beta signatures.

As concerns this clonotype: The antigen is not known.

Whole-study findings and limits: HLA-C-restricted, CMV-specific TCR beta clonotypes were dominant ex vivo. Public TCR beta family frequency separated CMV-and-HLA carriers, including in an independent cohort.

With 1 base removed from V and 1 base from J, the gap between germline ends came to 10 bases. Germline V gene data show CDR1 as SGHDN and CDR2 as FVKESK. The CDR3 spans 16 residues. TCRdb processed the reads anew with MiXCR; each CDR3 protein has one entry. The sample contains about 260,000 distinct CDR3 sequences, about 13% of which appear only once. This receptor was identified in a human donor in good health (CMV status not recorded). Some clones in this sample may be carry-over from other donors' samples. This sequence joins TRBV14 and TRBJ2-2, with a weak D call TRBD2 (6 bases). Sequenced material: PBMCs. CDR3 loop: CASSQVGGVNTGELFF. The CDR3 DNA sequence: TGTGCCAGCAGCCAAGTAGGAGGGGTGAACACCGGGGAGCTGTTTTTT.